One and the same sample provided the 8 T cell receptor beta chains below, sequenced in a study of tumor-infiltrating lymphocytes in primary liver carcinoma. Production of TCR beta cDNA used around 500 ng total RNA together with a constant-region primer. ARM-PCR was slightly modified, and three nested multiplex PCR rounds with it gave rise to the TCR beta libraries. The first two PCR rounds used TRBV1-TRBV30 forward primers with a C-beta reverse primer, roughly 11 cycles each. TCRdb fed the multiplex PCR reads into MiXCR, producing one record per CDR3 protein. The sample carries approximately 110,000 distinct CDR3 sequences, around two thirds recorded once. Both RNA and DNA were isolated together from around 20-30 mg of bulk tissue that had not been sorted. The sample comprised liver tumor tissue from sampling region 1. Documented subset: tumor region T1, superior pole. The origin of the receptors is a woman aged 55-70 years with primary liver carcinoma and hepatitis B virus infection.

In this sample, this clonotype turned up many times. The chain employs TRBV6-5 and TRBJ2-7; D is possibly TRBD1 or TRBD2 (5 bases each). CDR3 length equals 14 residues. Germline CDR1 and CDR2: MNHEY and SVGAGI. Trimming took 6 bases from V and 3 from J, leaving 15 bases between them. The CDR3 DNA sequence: TGTGCCAGCAGACTACCGGGACCGGGCTACGAGCAGTACTTC. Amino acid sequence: CASRLPGPGYEQYF.

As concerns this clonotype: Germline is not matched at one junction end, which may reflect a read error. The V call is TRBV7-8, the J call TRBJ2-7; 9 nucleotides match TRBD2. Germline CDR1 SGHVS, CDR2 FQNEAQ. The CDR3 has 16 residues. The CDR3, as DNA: TGTACCAGCAGCCCCCGAGGGACTAGCTGGTCCTACGAGCAGTACTTC. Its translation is CTSSPRGTSWSYEQYF.

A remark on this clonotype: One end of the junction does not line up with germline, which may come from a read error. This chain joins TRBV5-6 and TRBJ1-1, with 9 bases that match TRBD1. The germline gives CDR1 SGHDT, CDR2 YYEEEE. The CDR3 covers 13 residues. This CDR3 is CANSYTGGRGAFF. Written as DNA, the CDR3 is TGTGCCAACAGCTACACAGGGGGCCGGGGAGCTTTCTTT.

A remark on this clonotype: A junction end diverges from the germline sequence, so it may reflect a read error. The CDR3 sequence: CASSLPPRTSRNELFF. For the CDR3, the DNA is TGTGCCAGCAGCTTACCCCCCCGGACTAGTCGTAATGAGCTGTTCTTC. The chain links TRBV11-2 to TRBJ2-1; TRBD2 matches 7 bases. The length of the CDR3 is 16 residues. From germline, CDR1 is SGHAT and CDR2 FQNNGV.

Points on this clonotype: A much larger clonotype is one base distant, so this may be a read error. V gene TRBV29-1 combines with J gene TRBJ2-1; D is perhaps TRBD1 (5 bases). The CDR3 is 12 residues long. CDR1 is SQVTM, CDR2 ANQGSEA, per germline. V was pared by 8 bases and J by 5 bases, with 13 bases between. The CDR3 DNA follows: TGCAGCACCAGACAGTCAAACAATGAGCAGTTCTTC. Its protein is CSTRQSNNEQFF.

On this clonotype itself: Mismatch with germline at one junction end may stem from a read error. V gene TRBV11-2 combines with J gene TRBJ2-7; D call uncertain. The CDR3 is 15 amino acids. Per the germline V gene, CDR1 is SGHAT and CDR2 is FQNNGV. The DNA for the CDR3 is TGTGCCGGCAGCTTGATAAACGGTAGCTCCTACGAGCAGTACTTC. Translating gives CAGSLINGSSYEQYF.

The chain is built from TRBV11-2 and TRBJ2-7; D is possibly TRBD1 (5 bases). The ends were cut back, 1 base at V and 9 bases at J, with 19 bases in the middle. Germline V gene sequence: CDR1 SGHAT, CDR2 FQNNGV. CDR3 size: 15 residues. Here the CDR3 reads CASSLVAREGGGQYF. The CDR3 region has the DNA TGTGCCAGCAGCTTAGTAGCCAGGGAAGGTGGCGGGCAGTACTTC.

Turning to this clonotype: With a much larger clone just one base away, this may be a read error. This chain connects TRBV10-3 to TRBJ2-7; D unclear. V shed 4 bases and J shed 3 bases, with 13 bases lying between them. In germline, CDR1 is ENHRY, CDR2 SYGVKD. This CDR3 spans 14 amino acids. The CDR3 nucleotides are TGTGCCATCAGTGGAATATCGAACGACTACGAGCAGTACTTC. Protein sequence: CAISGISNDYEQYF.